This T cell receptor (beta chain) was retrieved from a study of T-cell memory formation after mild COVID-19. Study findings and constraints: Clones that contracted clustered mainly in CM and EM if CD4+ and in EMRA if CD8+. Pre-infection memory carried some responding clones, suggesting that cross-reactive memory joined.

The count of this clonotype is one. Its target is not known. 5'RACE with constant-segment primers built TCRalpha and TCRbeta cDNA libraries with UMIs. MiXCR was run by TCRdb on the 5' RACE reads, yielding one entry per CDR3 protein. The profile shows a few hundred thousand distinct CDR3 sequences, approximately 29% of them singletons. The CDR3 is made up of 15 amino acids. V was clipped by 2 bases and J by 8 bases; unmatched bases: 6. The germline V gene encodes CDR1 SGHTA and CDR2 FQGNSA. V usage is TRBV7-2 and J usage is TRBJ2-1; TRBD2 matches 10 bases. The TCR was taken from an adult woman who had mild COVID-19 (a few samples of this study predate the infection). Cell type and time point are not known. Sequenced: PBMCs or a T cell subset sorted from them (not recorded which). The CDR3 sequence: CASSLLAGVPDEQFF. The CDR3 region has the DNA TGTGCCAGCAGCTTACTAGCGGGGGTTCCGGATGAGCAGTTCTTC.